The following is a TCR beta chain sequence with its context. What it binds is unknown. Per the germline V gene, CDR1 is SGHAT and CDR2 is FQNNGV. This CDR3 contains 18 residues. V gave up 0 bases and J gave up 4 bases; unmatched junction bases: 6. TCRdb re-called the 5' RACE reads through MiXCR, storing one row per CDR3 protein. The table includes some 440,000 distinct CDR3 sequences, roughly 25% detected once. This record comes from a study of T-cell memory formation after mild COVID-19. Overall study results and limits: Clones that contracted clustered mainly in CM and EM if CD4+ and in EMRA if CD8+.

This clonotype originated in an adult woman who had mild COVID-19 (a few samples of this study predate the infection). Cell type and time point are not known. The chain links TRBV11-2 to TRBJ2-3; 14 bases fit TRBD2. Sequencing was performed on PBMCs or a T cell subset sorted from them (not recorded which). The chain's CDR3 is CASSLDLGTSGSADTQYF. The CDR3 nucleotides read TGTGCCAGCAGCTTAGATCTAGGGACTAGCGGGAGCGCAGATACGCAGTATTTT.